This record looks at one TCR beta chain sequence and its context. What antigen it recognizes has not been identified. Base qualities are not recorded, but no much larger clone differs from it by a single base. These data come from a study of blood T cell repertoires in COVID-19 (dated by TCRdb to 2018 to 2021). Turning to the overall study: Collaborator samples came from the United States, Italy and Spain and covered acute and convalescent phases of COVID-19. The prospective study material was composed of cDNA or gDNA derived from T cells, B-cell-depleted T cells, or PBMCs. Subjects who had been exposed to COVID-19, were actively infected with it, or had recovered from it provided the deeply sampled blood TCRbeta repertoires that made up the dataset. The repertoires were released in a freely available public database meant as a resource for research on the immune response to SARS-CoV-2. Samples were obtained from the ongoing ImmuneRACE study (first 160 participants) and from over 1,000 subjects provided by 6 global collaborators. A de-identified subject ID, COVID-19 status, age in years and sex were almost always included in the sample metadata. Where HLA class I and class II types were available, the types were taken from metadata supplied by the sample provider, not from assay-based typing.

Findings and caveats that apply to the study as a whole: The quantity of clinical and demographic metadata differed by source and by participant and was supplied without curation.

Including cysteine and phenylalanine, the CDR3 has 20 amino acids. The DNA shown is the 60-base CDR3, in frame from base 1. From the germline V gene, CDR1 is MGHRA and CDR2 is YSYEKL. Trimming takes 4 bases off V and 2 bases off J; junction bases not matched to a gene: 11. The immunoSEQ Assay, a bias-controlled multiplex PCR, was used to amplify TCRbeta CDR3 regions from genomic DNA. Turning to the authors' computational methods: Within the assay, amplification of reference gene primers was used to estimate how many nucleated cells each sample contained. To quantify the absolute abundance of each unique TCRbeta CDR3 rearrangement, sequence reads were collapsed and filtered. Productive Simpson clonality was computed per sample as the square root of Simpson's diversity index over productive rearrangements. TCRdb limited this immuneACCESS table to in-frame rearrangements with V and J called. A share of clones is missing; checked studies link under half to unresolved V genes, and the rest is unexplained. The V and J calls and the clone size are those of that table, but D and trimming were determined from the DNA. This sample has some 100,000 clones in its table, and around 90% of those were observed once. The ten most abundant clones make up about 3.7% of the sample.

Each collaborating institution followed its own protocols to collect whole blood in K2EDTA tubes. For TCRbeta analysis, collaborators shipped samples as frozen whole blood, isolated PBMCs, or DNA extracted from either of those sample types. The sequencing sample was made of peripheral blood. The receptor chain draws on TRBV4-1 and TRBJ2-6; 13 central bases correspond to TRBD2. This TCR was recovered from a woman aged 70 to 79 with acute or convalescent COVID-19. The DNA sequence is TGCGCCAGCAGCCGCGTCAGGTCGGGACTAGCGGGAACTGGGGCCAACGTCCTGACTTTC. This gives the protein CASSRVRSGLAGTGANVLTF.